One sample yielded the 13 T cell receptor beta chains listed below, sequenced in a study of metastatic and nonmetastatic thyroid tumors. Each patient went into thyroid surgery without having received any treatment. TCRdb called clones again from the PCR reads with MiXCR. This sample has just under 4,000 clones, with 22% found just once. The source material was tumor tissue. These receptors were obtained from a male donor with papillary thyroid cancer or a benign thyroid nodule (not recorded which). Some clones in this sample may be carry-over from other donors' samples.

This chain connects TRBV15 to TRBJ1-2, with 7 bases lining up with TRBD1. The CDR3 loop spans 16 amino acids. Germline V gives CDR1 LNHNV, CDR2 YYDKDF (reference sequence). After removal of 3 bases from V and 4 bases from J, the junction contained 11 bases not matched to a gene. The CDR3 nucleotides are TGTGCCACCAGCAGGAGGGACAGCCCCGCGAGCTATGGCTACACCTTC. This encodes CATSRRDSPASYGYTF.

This clone ranks as medium-sized (0.01 to 0.1%). Here the CDR3 reads CASSLGGVTLGEKLFF. The CDR3 DNA reads as TGCGCCAGCAGCTTGGGAGGCGTAACCCTTGGGGAAAAACTGTTTTTT. The rearrangement joins TRBV5-1 to TRBJ1-4; D ambiguous. V lost 0 bases and J lost 8, with 17 bases in between. There are 16 residues in the CDR3. Germline CDR1 reads SGHRS; CDR2 reads YFSETQ.

This clone was detected a few times. One end of the junction does not line up with germline, which may come from a read error. This chain joins TRBV20-1 and TRBJ1-2, with 8 bases that match TRBD1. This CDR3 is 15 amino acids long. Germline V gives CDR1 DFQATT, CDR2 SNEGSKA (reference sequence). CDR3 region: CSAGEGGQGARGYTF. The CDR3 coding sequence is TGCAGTGCTGGAGAGGGGGGGCAGGGGGCTCGTGGCTACACCTTC.

This clone was found a few times. This rearrangement joins TRBV10-3 to TRBJ2-7; D is undetermined. Germline V CDR1 and CDR2: ENHRY, SYGVKD. The V gene lost 6 bases and the J gene lost 2 bases, with 14 bases spanning the gap. This CDR3 region has 14 residues. The CDR3 sequence is CAIRASVGTYEQYF. CDR3 in DNA: TGTGCCATCAGGGCTTCCGTTGGGACCTACGAGCAGTACTTC.

This clone was counted a single time. This rearrangement joins TRBV5-1 to TRBJ2-5, with D maybe TRBD1 (5 bases). Germline V gene lookup returns CDR1 SGHRS and CDR2 YFSETQ. With 0 bases removed from V and 3 bases from J, the gap between germline ends came to 12 bases. The CDR3 length is 15 residues. Here the CDR3 reads CASSLEAGIEETQYF. As DNA, the CDR3 is TGCGCCAGCAGCTTGGAGGCAGGGATAGAAGAGACCCAGTACTTC.

The chain combines TRBV5-1 with TRBJ2-6; 7 positions match TRBD1. Germline lookup yields CDR1 SGHRS and CDR2 YFSETQ. CDR3 length equals 16 residues. J was trimmed by 2 bases and V by 4 bases; bases with no gene match: 6. The CDR3 DNA sequence: TGCGCCAGCAGCCTCGGACAGGAAGCTGGGGCCAACGTCCTGACTTTC. Translated, it gives CASSLGQEAGANVLTF.

This clone was counted between two and nine times. One junction end disagrees with the germline gene, perhaps due to a read error. The chain recombines TRBV2 with TRBJ1-5; D remains unclear. The CDR3 length is 14 residues. CDR1 and CDR2 from the germline V gene are SNHLY and FYNNEI. CDR3 sequence: CASSRQGSNQTQNF. CDR3 coding DNA: TGTGCCAGCAGTCGACAAGGGAGCAATCAGACCCAGAATTTT.

Relative to its sample, this clone is medium-sized. The genes are TRBV27 and TRBJ1-5; TRBD1 might be the D (5 bases). Trimming removed 2 bases from V and 6 bases from J, with 5 bases in between. Germline CDR1 reads MNHEY; CDR2 reads SMNVEV (reference sequence). The CDR3 extends over 12 amino acids. Here the CDR3 reads CASSLQGQPQHF. CDR3 coding DNA: TGTGCCAGCAGTTTACAGGGTCAGCCCCAGCATTTT.

V usage is TRBV24-1 and J usage is TRBJ2-2, with 7 bases aligning to TRBD1. This CDR3 region has 15 residues. J was trimmed by 3 bases and V by 1 base; bases with no gene match: 1. Germline values: CDR1 KGHDR, CDR2 SFDVKD. The chain's CDR3 is CATSDFGTDTGELFF. The DNA of the CDR3 is TGTGCCACCAGTGATTTCGGGACAGACACCGGGGAGCTGTTTTTT.

This clone was counted at least ten times. The chain joins TRBV13 to TRBJ2-1, with D perhaps assigned TRBD1 or TRBD2 (5 bases each). V shed 4 bases and J shed 6 bases, with 19 bases lying between them. Per the germline V gene, CDR1 is PRHDT and CDR2 is FYEKMQ (reference sequence). The CDR3 runs to 16 residues. The CDR3 DNA reads as TGTGCCAGCAGCTCCGAGGGGACCCCGAGGTTCAATGAGCAGTTCTTC. It specifies CASSSEGTPRFNEQFF.

There are a few counts of this clone. This chain connects TRBV19 to TRBJ2-5, with D possibly TRBD2 on 5 matching bases. Between the trimmed V and J ends, which lost 7 bases and 4 bases, there was a span of 13 bases. Germline CDR1 LNHDA, CDR2 SQIVND (reference sequence). This CDR3 is 13 amino acids long. CDR3 loop: CASTLRAGETQYF. In nucleotides, the CDR3 is TGTGCCAGTACCCTCCGGGCGGGAGAGACCCAGTACTTC.

J is TRBJ2-7 and V is TRBV27, with TRBD2 matching over 11 bases. The length of the CDR3 is 17 residues. In germline, CDR1 is MNHEY, CDR2 SMNVEV (reference sequence). J was trimmed by 6 bases and V by 3 bases; bases with no gene match: 13. CDR3 amino acids: CASSFRYSGRVPGEQYF. CDR3 nucleotides: TGTGCCAGCAGTTTTCGGTATAGCGGGAGGGTTCCAGGCGAGCAGTACTTC.

The rearrangement joins TRBV20-1 to TRBJ2-7; a weak D match, TRBD2 (6 bases). This CDR3 region has 14 residues. From germline, CDR1 is DFQATT and CDR2 SNEGSKA (reference sequence). V lost 6 bases to trimming and J lost 2 bases, with 17 bases between them. The DNA of the CDR3 is TGCAGTGCCACCCTCCGGGGGTCCCCCTACGAGCAGTACTTC. Amino acid sequence: CSATLRGSPYEQYF.